This T cell receptor beta chain comes out of a study of post-analysis software for immune sequencing data. Study-wide results and caveats: Controls had lower frequencies than patients of five or six TRBV segments, which included TRBV5-6, TRBV5-1 and TRBV20-1. Compared with controls, patients showed significantly lower normalized Chao1 diversity.

The CDR3 is 14 residues long. Germline CDR1 is SGHRS and CDR2 is YFSETQ. V was trimmed by 5 bases and J by 2 bases, leaving 10 bases between them. Libraries were made from TCR beta cDNA, and they carried unique molecular identifiers. TCRdb used MiXCR to reprocess the PCR reads, holding one entry per CDR3 protein. The data show about 770,000 distinct CDR3 sequences, with about 45% seen just once and just under 5% held by the top ten. Notes on this clonotype: Its specificity is unknown.

The chain carries TRBV5-1 and TRBJ2-2, with D perhaps TRBD2 (5 bases). The sequence was obtained from a girl between 10 and 17 years old with multiple sclerosis. The source material was blood. CDR3 DNA: TGCGCCAGCAGTATCGGACTTAACACCGGGGAGCTGTTTTTT. Translating it yields CASSIGLNTGELFF.